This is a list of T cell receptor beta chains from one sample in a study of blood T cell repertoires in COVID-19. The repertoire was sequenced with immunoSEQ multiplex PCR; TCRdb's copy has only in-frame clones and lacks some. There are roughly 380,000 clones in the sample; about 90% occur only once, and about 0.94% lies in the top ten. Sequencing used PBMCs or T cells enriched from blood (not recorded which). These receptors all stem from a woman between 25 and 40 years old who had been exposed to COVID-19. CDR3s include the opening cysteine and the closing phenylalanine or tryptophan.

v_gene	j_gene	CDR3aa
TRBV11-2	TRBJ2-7	CASSLAGGRIYEQYF
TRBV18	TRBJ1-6	CASSPSPGQRNSPLHF
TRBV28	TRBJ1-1	CASSLSPFEAFF
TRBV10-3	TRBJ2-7	CAISELAGDSTSEQYF
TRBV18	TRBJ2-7	CASSPSSSYEQYF
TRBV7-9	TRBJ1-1	CASSLSGGEAFF
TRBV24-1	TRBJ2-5	CATSDPGGGREETQYF
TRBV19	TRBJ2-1	CASRLAGGTHNEQFF
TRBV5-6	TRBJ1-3	CASSIDRRGNTIYF
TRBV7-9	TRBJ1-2	CASSLGGSANYGYTF
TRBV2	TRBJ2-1	CASSEGRGASYNEQFF
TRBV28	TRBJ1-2	CASSLSNYRVFGYTF
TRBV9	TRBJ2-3	CASSVEDRGADTQYF
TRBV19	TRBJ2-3	CASRDRGLTDTQYF
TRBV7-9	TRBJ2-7	CASSPKSRPYEQYF
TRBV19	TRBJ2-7	CASSIGLARDEQYF
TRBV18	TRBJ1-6	CASSPSEGGAGSPLHF
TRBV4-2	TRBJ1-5	CASSQEGGGPNQPQHF
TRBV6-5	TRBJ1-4	CASSYAGTVGELFF
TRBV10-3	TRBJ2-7	CAISRTSGDTYEQYF
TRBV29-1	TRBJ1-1	CSAPGQTGYEAFF
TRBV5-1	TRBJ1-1	CASSLVGQGATEAFF
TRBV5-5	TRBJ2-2	CASSPGGSGELFF
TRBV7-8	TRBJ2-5	CASSRLAGQETQYF
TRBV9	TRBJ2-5	CASSAEGRGLAGETQYF
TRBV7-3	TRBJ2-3	CASSPTIDRGLTDTQYF
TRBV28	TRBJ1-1	CASRLGGRETEAFF
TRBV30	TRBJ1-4	CAWSAPSGDEKLFF
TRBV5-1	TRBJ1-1	CASSAGGQLRGTEAFF
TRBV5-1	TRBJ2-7	CASSFSSGVEQYF
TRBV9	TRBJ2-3	CASSDLTSGNTDTQYF
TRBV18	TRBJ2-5	CASSPASGFRYQETQYF
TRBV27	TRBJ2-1	CASSRAGGSYNEQFF